These 3 T cell receptor beta chains share one sample of origin, sequenced in a study of T cell repertoires in aging, cancer and after chemotherapy. TRB rearrangements spanning V, D and J were amplified using mixed TRB-A/B primers. One entry per CDR3 protein results from TCRdb running MiXCR on the multiplex PCR reads. The sample records around 3,000 distinct CDR3 sequences, 30% being singletons. TCR beta rearrangements were amplified from peripheral blood genomic DNA. What was sequenced was blood. These TCRs come from a human donor with a solid tumor.

In its sample, this clonotype is medium-sized. The chain recombines TRBV11-2 with TRBJ2-7; tentatively, D is TRBD1 or TRBD2 (5 bases each). Germline CDR1 and CDR2: SGHAT and FQNNGV. Trimming removed 5 bases from V and 0 bases from J, with 8 bases in between. This CDR3 is 13 amino acids long. Written as DNA, the CDR3 is TGTGCCAGCAGCCCGGGGCCCTCCTACGAGCAGTACTTC. Its protein is CASSPGPSYEQYF.

This rearrangement joins TRBV5-6 to TRBJ2-7; a possible D gene is TRBD2 (6 bases). This CDR3 has 15 residues. The V end lost 0 bases, the J end lost 0 bases, and 10 bases lay between the germline ends. CDR1 and CDR2 from the germline V gene are SGHDT and YYEEEE. CDR3 nucleotide sequence: TGTGCCAGCAGCTTGGTTGGCGGGAACTCCTACGAGCAGTACTTC. It yields the protein CASSLVGGNSYEQYF.

Notes on this clonotype: A much larger clone sits a single nucleotide away, making a read error possible. The chain has TRBV7-2 and TRBJ1-2; 7 nucleotides match TRBD1. V lost 2 bases to trimming and J lost 10 bases; unmatched junction nucleotides: 13. CDR3 size: 15 residues. Germline CDR1 and CDR2: SGHTA and FQGNSA. The CDR3: CASSLTADRLGDYTF. CDR3 sequence (DNA): TGTGCCAGCAGCTTAACGGCGGACAGGCTTGGCGACTACACCTTC.